This is a list of T cell receptor beta chains from one sample in a study of vaccination and CD4 T cells after COVID-19. Their target antigens are unknown. One entry per CDR3 protein results from TCRdb running MiXCR on the PCR reads. Counted here are around 26,000 distinct CDR3 sequences, over 60% occurring once; the ten biggest clones make up over 4.5%. The sequencing sample was made of CD4+ T cells from blood, cultured in vitro. The source is a human donor who had recovered from COVID-19. CDR3s include the opening cysteine and the closing phenylalanine or tryptophan. A D gene is named only where the DNA matches it firmly. Clone size is not always given. Where it is, it says once, few, many or a class for expanded clones.

d_call | cdr3_length | clone_size | j_call | v_call | cdr3_nt | cdr3_aa
. | 14 | few | TRBJ2-3 | TRBV6-5 | TGTGCCAGCAGTTATTTGGGCAGCACAGATACGCAGTATTTT | CASSYLGSTDTQYF
. | 14 | few | TRBJ1-2 | TRBV24-1 | TGTGCCACCAGTGATTTGAACAGGGACTATGGCTACACCTTC | CATSDLNRDYGYTF
. | 13 | . | TRBJ1-5 | TRBV7-3 | TGTGCCAGCAGCTTAAAGTCGGGAGCCCCCCAGCATTTT | CASSLKSGAPQHF
. | 15 | . | TRBJ2-2 | TRBV2 | TGTGCCAGCAGTGAAGTAGGCCAGCTCACCGGGGAGCTGTTTTTT | CASSEVGQLTGELFF
. | 16 | . | TRBJ2-7 | TRBV7-6 | TGTGCCAGCAGCTTAGTCTTTTCATCCCGACGGAACGAGCAGTACTTC | CASSLVFSSRRNEQYF
. | 14 | . | TRBJ2-3 | TRBV6-1 | TGTGCCAGCAGGGAGAGGCAGGGAAGAGATACGCAGTATTTT | CASRERQGRDTQYF
. | 14 | few | TRBJ1-1 | TRBV15 | TGTGCCACCAGAAAGGGGGGAAGACCCACTGAAGCTTTCTTT | CATRKGGRPTEAFF
TRBD2 | 16 | . | TRBJ2-5 | TRBV23-1 | TGCGCCAGCAGTCAGGTGAGAGCGGGAGGGCCCGAGACCCAGTACTTC | CASSQVRAGGPETQYF
. | 14 | medium-sized | TRBJ1-2 | TRBV6-1 | TGTGCCAGCAGTGAAGACCCTAACAGGGAGCACTACACCTTC | CASSEDPNREHYTF
TRBD1 | 14 | . | TRBJ2-1 | TRBV6-2/TRBV6-3 | TGTGCCAGCAGGGGGACAGGGAAATCAAATGAGCAGTTCTTC | CASRGTGKSNEQFF
. | 17 | once | TRBJ1-5 | TRBV28 | TGTGCCAGCAGTCAGGAAAAAGGAGGTCTTAGCAATCAGCCCCAGCATTTT | CASSQEKGGLSNQPQHF
. | 14 | . | TRBJ1-1 | TRBV4-2 | TGTGCCAGCAGCCCAGGGTGGATGAACACTGAAGCTTTCTTT | CASSPGWMNTEAFF
. | 14 | . | TRBJ2-3 | TRBV4-3 | TGCGCCAGCAGCCAAGGTCATGGCACAGATACGCAGTATTTT | CASSQGHGTDTQYF
. | 14 | . | TRBJ1-6 | TRBV11-3 | TGTGCCAGCTCGGACAGATTGACTAATTCACCCCTCCACTTT | CASSDRLTNSPLHF
. | 11 | . | TRBJ2-7 | TRBV5-6 | TGTGCCAGCAGCTTCGTTCTCGAGCAGTACTTC | CASSFVLEQYF
TRBD1 | 14 | . | TRBJ2-7 | TRBV6-5 | TGTGCCAGCAGTTACGACAGGGGGGAATACGAGCAGTACTTC | CASSYDRGEYEQYF
TRBD1 | 17 | . | TRBJ2-2 | TRBV5-1 | TGCGCCAGCAGCTTGGAGGGGGCACCCCAGAACACCGGGGAGCTGTTTTTT | CASSLEGAPQNTGELFF
TRBD2 | 15 | . | TRBJ2-4 | TRBV27 | TGTGCCAGCAGCTTTCGACCGGGACTAGCGTACATTCAGTACTTC | CASSFRPGLAYIQYF
. | 12 | once | TRBJ1-1 | TRBV12-3/TRBV12-4 | TGTGCCAGCAGACTGCTGAACACTGAAGCTTTCTTT | CASRLLNTEAFF
. | 11 | few | TRBJ1-1 | TRBV6-1 | TGTGCCAGCAGTCAGACCTCTGGGGCTTTCTTT | CASSQTSGAFF
TRBD1 | 12 | . | TRBJ2-7 | TRBV6-1 | TGTGCCAGCAGTGCAGGGGGACAGGGTCGGTACTTC | CASSAGGQGRYF
TRBD2 | 15 | . | TRBJ2-2 | TRBV12-3/TRBV12-4 | TGTGCCAGCATCCGGACTAGCGGGAACACCGGGGAGCTGTTTTTT | CASIRTSGNTGELFF
. | 14 | . | TRBJ2-3 | TRBV20-1 | TGCAGCGTTAGGGGGGCAGGGGAAACAGATACGCAGTATTTT | CSVRGAGETDTQYF
. | 15 | . | TRBJ2-7 | TRBV19 | TGTGCCAGTAGGACGGCGAGGGGTTCAGTCGACGAGCAGTACTTC | CASRTARGSVDEQYF
. | 14 | few | TRBJ1-6 | TRBV6-5 | TGTGCCAGCAGTTACAAGGCAGGGAATTCACCCCTCCACTTT | CASSYKAGNSPLHF
TRBD2 | 15 | . | TRBJ2-7 | TRBV24-1 | TGTGCCACCAGTTCCAGCGGGAGGCTTACCTACGAGCAGTACTTC | CATSSSGRLTYEQYF
. | 14 | . | TRBJ1-5 | TRBV30 | TGTGCCTGGAGTAGGTTCACAGCAAATCAGCCCCAGCATTTT | CAWSRFTANQPQHF
TRBD1 | 15 | . | TRBJ1-5 | TRBV6-5 | TGTGCCAGCAGTTACTCGGGGACAGGGAGTCAGCCCCAGCATTTT | CASSYSGTGSQPQHF
. | 17 | . | TRBJ1-1 | TRBV7-6 | TGTGCCAGCAGAAATAATCGAGTCGGTTACCTGAACACTGAAGCTTTCTTT | CASRNNRVGYLNTEAFF
TRBD1 | 14 | . | TRBJ1-2 | TRBV6-4 | TGTGCCAGCAGGAAAGATCAGGGGGGCTATGGCTACACCTTC | CASRKDQGGYGYTF
TRBD1 | 14 | . | TRBJ2-7 | TRBV30 | TGTGCCTGGGCGGTCGGGACAGGGTACGACGAGCAGTACTTC | CAWAVGTGYDEQYF
. | 17 | . | TRBJ2-3 | TRBV6-5 | TGTGCCAGCAGTTATGGGCCCCAGTGGCGGGACACAGATACGCAGTATTTT | CASSYGPQWRDTDTQYF
TRBD1 | 17 | . | TRBJ1-1 | TRBV27 | TGTGCCAGCAGCCCGGGACAGGGTCAGTACGGGGCCACTGAAGCTTTCTTT | CASSPGQGQYGATEAFF
. | 12 | . | TRBJ1-2 | TRBV19 | TGTGCCAGTAGACAGGCCCCCCGGGGCTACACCTTC | CASRQAPRGYTF
TRBD1 | 17 | . | TRBJ1-2 | TRBV12-3/TRBV12-4 | TGTGCCAGCAGTGGTGGAGGGACAGGGGGCGGCCGCTATGGCTACACCTTC | CASSGGGTGGGRYGYTF
. | 14 | few | TRBJ1-5 | TRBV6-2/TRBV6-3 | TGTGCCAGCAGTCCGACAGCTAGCAATCAGCCCCAGCATTTT | CASSPTASNQPQHF
TRBD2 | 15 | . | TRBJ2-7 | TRBV7-2 | TGTGCCAGCAGCTTTAAACTAGCGGGAGTATACGAGCAGTACTTC | CASSFKLAGVYEQYF
. | 13 | few | TRBJ1-5 | TRBV20-1 | TGCAGTGCTAGACGGGGGCGAGGGGAGCCCCAGCATTTT | CSARRGRGEPQHF
. | 13 | . | TRBJ2-2 | TRBV2 | TGTGCCGGGACACCAAGGGACGCCGGGGAGCTGTTTTTT | CAGTPRDAGELFF
. | 14 | . | TRBJ1-5 | TRBV7-2 | TGTGCCAGCGGTGCACCAGGGAGAGGCCAGCCCCAGCATTTT | CASGAPGRGQPQHF
. | 12 | few | TRBJ2-7 | TRBV25-1 | TGTGCCAGCAGTCGAGGCCCGCAGGAGCAGTACTTC | CASSRGPQEQYF
TRBD2 | 14 | . | TRBJ2-1 | TRBV7-9 | TGTGCCAGCAGCTTAGGAGCGGGAGTAGTCGAGCAGTTCTTC | CASSLGAGVVEQFF
. | 14 | . | TRBJ2-1 | TRBV6-5 | TGTGCCAGCAGTTACCAGGGGGGGAAGAATGAGCAGTTCTTC | CASSYQGGKNEQFF
. | 15 | . | TRBJ1-1 | TRBV19 | TGTGCCAGTAGTTTGCAGCGGCTGGGGAACACTGAAGCTTTCTTT | CASSLQRLGNTEAFF
. | 11 | . | TRBJ2-1 | TRBV7-2 | TGTGCCAGCAGCTTATTTCGGGAGCAGTTCTTC | CASSLFREQFF
. | 15 | few | TRBJ1-6 | TRBV20-1 | TGCAGTGCTAGGCCGGGTGGGTCCTATAATTCACCCCTCCACTTT | CSARPGGSYNSPLHF
. | 14 | few | TRBJ1-6 | TRBV20-1 | TGCAGTGCTAAAGGTCTACAGATTAATTCACCCCTCCACTTT | CSAKGLQINSPLHF
. | 16 | once | TRBJ2-7 | TRBV7-2 | TGTGCCAGCACCTTGTTCGTCGCGGGGAGAATGGGCGAGCAGTACTTC | CASTLFVAGRMGEQYF
TRBD2 | 18 | . | TRBJ2-3 | TRBV4-3 | TGCGCCAGCAGCCCCTCCCGACTAGCGGGAGGGACCACAGATACGCAGTATTTT | CASSPSRLAGGTTDTQYF
TRBD1 | 15 | . | TRBJ2-3 | TRBV20-1 | TGCAGTGCTAGACCTAACAGGGGAAGCGGTGATACGCAGTATTTT | CSARPNRGSGDTQYF
. | 12 | . | TRBJ2-3 | TRBV28 | TGTGCCAGCAGTGGAGACACAGATACGCAGTATTTT | CASSGDTDTQYF
. | 15 | . | TRBJ1-1 | TRBV18 | TGTGCCAGCTCAGGCGGGCTAAGTCTGGACACTGAAGCTTTCTTT | CASSGGLSLDTEAFF
TRBD2 | 16 | . | TRBJ2-1 | TRBV5-1 | TGCGCCAGCAGCTTTGGGACTAGCGGGGGGAACAATGAGCAGTTCTTC | CASSFGTSGGNNEQFF
. | 13 | once | TRBJ1-2 | TRBV21-1 | TGTGCCAGCAGCAATTTTTCAGGATTCGGCTACACCTTC | CASSNFSGFGYTF
. | 15 | few | TRBJ1-2 | TRBV19 | TGTGCCAGTAGGGCTGGCCGGGCCCGGGCCTATGGCTACACCTTC | CASRAGRARAYGYTF
. | 14 | few | TRBJ1-1 | TRBV6-1 | TGTGCCAGCAGTGTAGGGCAGCAGGGCACTGAAGCTTTCTTT | CASSVGQQGTEAFF